This TCR beta chain came from a study of cytomegalovirus exposure and HLA in healthy donors (dated by TCRdb to about 2017). The study in broad terms: A later analysis indicated that the roughly 130 validation repertoires were generated on the platform also employed for the approximately 670 repertoires of the first cohort. The study was designed to test whether signatures of past pathogen exposure could be identified by cataloging public T cell receptors. A separate validation cohort of roughly 130 different subjects was used in addition to the 666-subject first cohort. High-throughput TCR immunosequencing, statistical association of individual TCRs with disease status, and machine learning were combined to predict cytomegalovirus infection status. The paper as a whole reports these results and caveats: A later analysis had no HLA typing for the validation cohort, so co-occurrence there was scored across all 110 or so repertoires. Cytomegalovirus status was reported to be diagnosed by the classifier with high specificity and sensitivity in both the original and validation cohorts. In the study, roughly 160 TCR beta chains were listed as associated with cytomegalovirus. The authors suggested that the approach could potentially be generalized to other disease states and immunological phenotypes. Most TCR sequences were seen in very few donors, while some public TCRs were found in many individuals. Of the cluster scores, about 94% were above 0 in a later analysis, which found that TCRs clustered in the first cohort also tended to co-occur in the 120 validation repertoires. In vitro tests confirmed that a few of the cytomegalovirus-associated TCR beta chains recognize cytomegalovirus antigens.

The donors were included in the validation cohort of some 120 subjects, a group kept apart from the roughly 730-subject first cohort. Comments on this clone: Which antigen it targets is not known. Base qualities are missing; no much larger clone stands one base away.

The library came from the immunoSEQ multiplex PCR assay. The source study handled its data this way. A statistical classification framework was built for diagnosing cytomegalovirus status from the catalog of TCR beta chain sequences. Drawn from immuneACCESS, this table holds only the in-frame rearrangements with V and J called that TCRdb kept. Clones are partly lost; checked studies trace under half to an unresolved V gene and leave the rest unexplained. Clone size and the V and J calls come from that table; the DNA yielded D and trimming. In this sample the table shows more than 90,000 clones, 93% of which occur a single time. Approximately 1.1% of the sample rests with the top ten. This clonotype was obtained from a woman in her thirties in good health and CMV-seropositive. The material sequenced was PBMCs.

CDR3 loop: CASSVRTTTDTQYF. The sequenced DNA: TGTGCCAGCAGCGTTCGAACTACCACAGATACGCAGTATTTT. The sequence links TRBV9 to TRBJ2-3; the D gene is not confidently resolved. Deletion took 2 bases off V and 2 bases off J, with a span of 9 bases between the germline ends. Measured from the cysteine to the phenylalanine, the CDR3 is 14 residues long. Of all the DNA, just the CDR3 is kept, 42 bases in frame from base 1. Based on the germline V gene, the CDR1 and CDR2 sequences are SGDLS and YYNGEE.